This record looks at one T cell receptor (beta chain) sequence and its context. Generated by immunoSEQ multiplex PCR, the TCRdb table keeps only in-frame clones and is missing some. The sample contains millions of clones, about 92% of which appear only once. Trimming took 7 bases from V and 7 from J, leaving 13 bases between them. Per the germline V gene, CDR1 is KGHSH and CDR2 is LQKENI. This CDR3 has 13 amino acids. The data were taken from a study of shared clonotypes between healthy human individuals. The rearrangement links TRBV18 to TRBJ2-2; D uncertain. The sample taken for sequencing was naive CD4+ T cells sorted from blood. The subset was: CD45RA+ positively selected. This receptor was obtained from a man younger than 35 in good health. CDR3 DNA sequence: TGTGCCAGCTACCCGGTCGTTCACGGGGAGCTGTTTTTT. This translates into CASYPVVHGELFF.